The 26 T cell receptor beta chains in this list originate from one sample, sequenced in a study of blood T cell repertoires in COVID-19. Sequencing was performed with immunoSEQ multiplex PCR; in TCRdb, only in-frame clones are kept and a portion is missing. The data show a few hundred thousand clones, roughly 89% seen once. The source material was PBMCs or T cells enriched from blood (not recorded which). All receptors derive from a woman in her 30s who had recovered from COVID-19.

The chain joins TRBV5-6 to TRBJ1-6, with 9 positions matching TRBD1. Per the germline V gene, CDR1 is SGHDT and CDR2 is YYEEEE. This CDR3 contains 14 residues. J gave up 9 bases and V 4 bases, and 5 bases lay outside the gene matches. The CDR3 DNA reads TGTGCCAGCAGCCTCGACAGGGGGGTTTCACCCCTCCACTTT. Translation: CASSLDRGVSPLHF.

The chain employs TRBV27 and TRBJ2-4; 10 bases are shared with TRBD2. The V and J ends lost 5 bases and 1 base, in that order; junction bases with no gene match: 8. This CDR3 spans 17 amino acids. Germline V lookup: CDR1 MNHEY, CDR2 SMNVEV (reference sequence). CDR3 coding DNA: TGTGCCAGCAGTCCTTCAGCGGGAGGGCTTGCCAAAAACATTCAGTACTTC. It specifies CASSPSAGGLAKNIQYF.

The chain joins TRBV29-1 to TRBJ2-7; unclear D gene. Trimming removed 6 bases from V and 4 bases from J, with 10 bases in between. The CDR3 contains 11 residues. Germline V gene data show CDR1 as SQVTM and CDR2 as ANQGSEA. This chain's CDR3 is CSVLTYYEQYF. The CDR3 DNA is TGCAGCGTCCTAACGTATTACGAGCAGTACTTC.

This clone has only one observation. The chain couples TRBV9 to TRBJ2-3; 7 bases fit TRBD2. With 2 bases clipped from V and 2 bases from J, the junction kept 8 bases outside the gene matches. In germline, CDR1 is SGDLS, CDR2 YYNGEE. This CDR3 comprises 16 residues. This CDR3 reads CASSVFQREPTDTQYF. The CDR3 DNA sequence: TGTGCCAGCAGCGTCTTTCAGCGGGAACCCACAGATACGCAGTATTTT.

This sequence joins TRBV12-3 or TRBV12-4 and TRBJ1-1; D not resolved. V dropped 3 bases and J dropped 0 bases, with 5 bases sitting between them. This CDR3 is 13 amino acids long. CDR3: CASSFGLNTEAFF. CDR3 nucleotide sequence: TGTGCCAGCAGTTTTGGCCTGAACACTGAAGCTTTCTTT.

This clone has just a few counts. The V gene is TRBV9, the J gene TRBJ2-7; TRBD2 aligns across 9 bases. Trimming cost V 4 bases and J 5 bases; bases outside gene matches: 7. CDR3 length: 14 amino acids. CDR1 and CDR2 (germline): SGDLS, YYNGEE. CDR3 region: CASSISGGRNEQYF. For the CDR3, the DNA is TGTGCCAGCAGCATTAGCGGGGGTAGAAACGAGCAGTACTTC.

The chain combines TRBV19 with TRBJ2-3, with TRBD2 matching 16 bases. Germline V gene sequence: CDR1 LNHDA, CDR2 SQIVND (reference sequence). This CDR3 comprises 19 residues. With 3 bases clipped from V and 1 base from J, the junction kept 7 bases outside the gene matches. Here the CDR3 DNA reads TGTGCCAGTAGTATCCTGGGACTAGCGGGAGGGATGGGCACAGATACGCAGTATTTT. Translated, it gives CASSILGLAGGMGTDTQYF.

This chain joins TRBV4-1 and TRBJ1-1, with 9 nucleotides matching TRBD1. V lost 4 bases to trimming and J lost 7 bases; unmatched junction nucleotides: 16. The germline V gene encodes CDR1 MGHRA and CDR2 YSYEKL. This CDR3 region has 17 residues. The CDR3, as DNA: TGCGCCAGCAGCCCCACCGGGACAGGGTCCCCCTGGGGTGAAGCTTTCTTT. Amino acids: CASSPTGTGSPWGEAFF.

The rearrangement joins TRBV27 to TRBJ1-1; 8 bases map to TRBD1. V lost 4 bases to trimming and J lost 5 bases; unmatched junction nucleotides: 3. Germline-derived CDR1 and CDR2 are MNHEY and SMNVEV (reference sequence). The CDR3 length is 13 residues. The CDR3 bases are TGTGCCAGCAGTTACGACAGGGGAACTGAAGCTTTCTTT. It codes for CASSYDRGTEAFF.

The chain links TRBV25-1 to TRBJ2-2; 7 nucleotides match TRBD1. V shed 6 bases and J 3 bases; nucleotides not matched to a gene: 10. CDR3 length: 16 amino acids. CDR1 is MGHDK and CDR2 is SYGVNS in the germline V gene. CDR3 DNA sequence: TGTGCCAGCAGGGGAGTAGGGGGCTTCCACACCGGGGAGCTGTTTTTT. Residues: CASRGVGGFHTGELFF.

The V and J genes are TRBV18 and TRBJ2-1; tentatively, D is TRBD1 (6 bases). Trimming removed 5 bases from V and 1 base from J, with 12 bases in between. The CDR3 spans 15 residues. Germline CDR1 is KGHSH and CDR2 is LQKENI. CDR3 DNA sequence: TGTGCCAGCTCAAACAGGGATGGTTCCTACAATGAGCAGTTCTTC. The encoded protein is CASSNRDGSYNEQFF.

This clone was recorded a few times. The rearrangement uses TRBV20-1 and TRBJ2-7, with D perhaps matching TRBD1 (6 bases). Between the trimmed V and J ends, which lost 6 bases and 7 bases, there was a span of 13 bases. There are 11 residues in the CDR3. Germline V gene lookup returns CDR1 DFQATT and CDR2 SNEGSKA (reference sequence). Written as DNA, the CDR3 is TGCAGTGCCAGAACGACAGGAGAGCAGTACTTC. Its translation is CSARTTGEQYF.

This sequence joins TRBV7-3 and TRBJ2-3; D unclear. The germline gives CDR1 SGHTA, CDR2 FQGTGA. This CDR3 region has 13 residues. V was trimmed by 3 bases and J by 0 bases, leaving 4 bases between them. CDR3 bases: TGTGCCAGCAGCTTGGAGAGCACAGATACGCAGTATTTT. This sequence encodes CASSLESTDTQYF.

The J gene is TRBJ2-7, the V gene TRBV28; the match to TRBD1 covers 10 bases. CDR3 size: 14 residues. In germline, CDR1 is MDHEN, CDR2 SYDVKM. V shed 6 bases and J 0 bases; nucleotides not matched to a gene: 2. The CDR3 loop reads CASSRDRGSYEQYF. The DNA for the CDR3 is TGTGCCAGCAGCCGGGACAGGGGCTCCTACGAGCAGTACTTC.

The chain uses TRBV9 and TRBJ2-1; D perhaps matches TRBD2 (6 bases). Trimming left V 0 bases short and J 7 bases short, with 14 bases between. CDR1 is SGDLS, CDR2 YYNGEE, per germline. The CDR3 is 15 amino acids. This CDR3 reads CASSVAARTTNEQFF. CDR3 nucleotide sequence: TGTGCCAGCAGCGTAGCAGCAAGGACTACTAATGAGCAGTTCTTC.

This clone was seen a few times. Because the CDR3's place on the DNA is in doubt, the DNA is left out and the CDR3 is given as listed by TCRdb. This chain uses TRBV21-1 with TRBJ1-1. TRBV21-1 counts as a pseudogene. The CDR3 totals 14 residues, both ends included. CDR3 region: CASSKVAGGTEAFF.

V and J are TRBV27 and TRBJ2-7; 8 nucleotides align to TRBD1. The CDR3 is 16 residues long. V lost 3 bases, J lost 2 bases, and 9 bases stayed unmatched. Germline CDR1 MNHEY, CDR2 SMNVEV (reference sequence). The CDR3 here is CASSFLGQARAYEQYF. The CDR3 nucleotides read TGTGCCAGCAGTTTCCTGGGACAGGCTCGGGCCTACGAGCAGTACTTC.

The rearrangement joins TRBV6-5 to TRBJ1-1, with 8 bases aligning to TRBD1. J gave up 4 bases and V 2 bases, and 9 bases lay outside the gene matches. CDR1 is MNHEY and CDR2 is SVGAGI in the germline V gene. The CDR3 runs to 16 residues. CDR3 sequence (DNA): TGTGCCAGCAGTTACGCGGACAGGGTGGGGGGCACTGAAGCTTTCTTT. This gives the protein CASSYADRVGGTEAFF.

The CDR3, as DNA: TGTGCCAGCAGCCTACGACACGCAACTAATGAAAAACTGTTTTTT. Protein: CASSLRHATNEKLFF. This chain uses TRBV3-1 (or the pseudogene TRBV3-2) with TRBJ1-4; D is unclear. This CDR3 region has 15 residues. Trimming stripped 4 bases from V and 0 bases from J, with 9 bases between. The germline CDR1 and CDR2 sequences are LGHDT and YNNKEL (reference sequence).

This clone was detected only once. This chain links TRBV7-9 with TRBJ2-7; 9 bases align to TRBD2. Trimming took 4 bases from V and 0 from J; bases not matched to a gene: 7. The CDR3 spans 16 residues. Germline CDR1 reads SEHNR; CDR2 reads FQNEAQ (reference sequence). The CDR3 DNA reads as TGTGCCAGCAGCTCCCTAATAGCGGGAGCCTCCTACGAGCAGTACTTC. The encoded protein is CASSSLIAGASYEQYF. Based on the CDR3 plus reference TRBV7-9 and TRBJ2-7, the full variable domain is DTGVSQNPRHKITKRGQNVTFRCDPISEHNRLYWYRQTLGQGPEFLTYFQNEAQLEKSRLLSDRFSAERPKGSFSTLEIQRTEQGDSAMYLCASSSLIAGASYEQYFGPGTRLTVT.

This chain joins TRBV3-1 (or the pseudogene TRBV3-2) and TRBJ2-7, with 9 positions matching TRBD2. The CDR3 totals 16 residues. CDR1 LGHDT and CDR2 YNNKEL come from the germline V gene (reference sequence). The junction had 9 bases not matched to a gene; V was cut back by 4 bases and J by 2 bases. The CDR3: CASSRKLAGLTYEQYF. The CDR3 region has the DNA TGTGCCAGCAGCCGGAAGCTAGCGGGGCTTACCTACGAGCAGTACTTC.

The chain carries TRBV3-1 (or the pseudogene TRBV3-2) and TRBJ1-6; D is unclear. V shed 0 bases and J shed 9 bases, with 9 bases lying between them. Germline lookup yields CDR1 LGHDT and CDR2 YNNKEL (reference sequence). The CDR3 spans 14 residues. The DNA for the CDR3 is TGTGCCAGCAGCCAAGAACTCGGTGGTTCACCCCTCCACTTT. It specifies CASSQELGGSPLHF.

This clone was observed once. This rearrangement joins TRBV7-6 to TRBJ1-4; 8 bases match TRBD1. The germline gives CDR1 SGHVS, CDR2 FNYEAQ. Trimming at V came to 4 bases and at J to 8 bases, leaving 6 bases not matched to a gene. This CDR3 is 14 amino acids long. The CDR3 sequence: CASSSRGREEKLFF. The CDR3 DNA reads TGTGCCAGCAGCTCCAGGGGGCGCGAAGAAAAACTGTTTTTT.

This clone has a single count. The chain carries TRBV12-3 or TRBV12-4 and TRBJ1-2; D call uncertain. Trimming pared 3 bases from V and 8 bases from J, leaving 13 bases between. This CDR3 is 13 amino acids long. The CDR3 DNA is TGTGCCAGCAGTTTCACTGTTCGGTCGGGCTACACCTTC. This codes for CASSFTVRSGYTF.

This clone was seen just once. The chain carries TRBV6-5 and TRBJ1-2; 7 nucleotides line up with TRBD1. The germline CDR1 and CDR2 sequences are MNHEY and SVGAGI. V lost 5 bases, J lost 4 bases, and 10 bases stayed unmatched. This CDR3 is 15 amino acids long. As DNA, the CDR3 is TGTGCCAGCAGTCCAAGTTCACAGGGGATCTATGGCTACACCTTC. As protein: CASSPSSQGIYGYTF.

The CDR3, as DNA: TGTGCCAGCAGTCGGGAGGGAAACATTCAGTACTTC. It codes for CASSREGNIQYF. The rearrangement links TRBV2 to TRBJ2-4, with TRBD2 matching 8 bases. Germline trimming cut 5 bases from V and 6 bases from J; bases unmatched to any gene: 0. CDR1 SNHLY and CDR2 FYNNEI come from the germline V gene. This CDR3 is built from 12 residues.